This TCR beta chain was documented in a study of blood T cell repertoires in COVID-19. Overall study context: The samples span acute and convalescent COVID-19 from the United States, Italy and Spain.

This table comes from immunoSEQ multiplex PCR, and its TCRdb copy is limited to in-frame clones, with some not included. This table has about 170,000 clones, 85% to 90% appearing once. This CDR3 has 14 amino acids. Germline V gene sequence: CDR1 SGHTA, CDR2 FQGNSA. V was shortened by 1 base and J by 3 bases, with 10 bases between the two germline ends. This TCR was recovered from a man aged 45-65 years with active or convalescent COVID-19. Sequencing input: peripheral blood. The rearrangement links TRBV7-2 to TRBJ2-7; TRBD1 is a possible D gene (6 bases). CDR3 amino acids: CASSLGQAGYEQYF. The CDR3 DNA reads TGTGCCAGCAGCTTAGGACAGGCGGGCTACGAGCAGTACTTC. Based on the CDR3 plus reference TRBV7-2 and TRBJ2-7, the full variable domain is GAGVSQSPSNKVTEKGKDVELRCDPISGHTALYWYRQSLGQGLEFLIYFQGNSAPDKSGLPSDRFSAERTGGSVSTLTIQRTQQEDSAVYLCASSLGQAGYEQYFGPGTRLTVT.